This passage covers 18 T cell receptor beta chains from one sample sequenced in a study of blood T cell dynamics during melanoma immunotherapy. This sample's time point: pre-treatment baseline. Clones were read by immunoSEQ multiplex PCR, and TCRdb kept only the in-frame ones, dropping some. The table has about 10,000 clones, 86% seen once. The material was blood, obtained from a patient treated with checkpoint blockade. These receptors all come from a human donor with melanoma.

The rearrangement uses TRBV7-9 and TRBJ1-1; D not resolved. Trimming removed 2 bases from V and 2 bases from J, with 9 bases in between. This CDR3 has 14 amino acids. Germline V gene lookup returns CDR1 SEHNR and CDR2 FQNEAQ (reference sequence). The CDR3 sequence is CASSLMDLNTEAFF. CDR3 in DNA: TGTGCCAGCAGCTTAATGGACCTTAACACTGAAGCTTTCTTT.

This chain connects TRBV5-1 to TRBJ2-1, with D perhaps TRBD1 (5 bases). CDR1 is SGHRS and CDR2 is YFSETQ in the germline V gene. CDR3 length: 16 residues. Trimming took off 0 bases at V and 2 bases at J, with 12 bases between the two ends. CDR3 DNA sequence: TGCGCCAGCAGCTTGGCTGGTGGGGCGACCTACAATGAGCAGTTCTTC. This translates into CASSLAGGATYNEQFF.

The chain couples TRBV10-2 to TRBJ1-1, with D perhaps matching TRBD1 (5 bases). CDR1 is WSHSY, CDR2 SAAADI, per germline. The CDR3 covers 13 residues. V lost 3 bases to trimming and J lost 8 bases, with 13 bases between them. CDR3 residues: CASSDGTAKEAFF. CDR3 bases: TGCGCCAGCAGTGACGGGACGGCCAAAGAAGCTTTCTTT.

This rearrangement joins TRBV20-1 to TRBJ2-5; the D is unclear. CDR1 is DFQATT and CDR2 is SNEGSKA in the germline V gene (reference sequence). CDR3 size: 11 residues. Trimming removed 1 base from V and 5 bases from J, with 5 bases in between. The CDR3 sequence is CSARVGETQYF. Here the CDR3 DNA reads TGCAGTGCTAGAGTCGGGGAGACCCAGTACTTC.

The chain carries TRBV7-8 and TRBJ2-2; 8 nucleotides agree with TRBD1. Unmatched junction bases numbered 10, after V lost 0 bases and J lost 4 bases. Looked up from germline, CDR1 is SGHVS and CDR2 is FQNEAQ. The CDR3 is 18 amino acids. CDR3 nucleotide sequence: TGTGCCAGCAGCTTAGCGCCCTTGGGGACAGGAGTCACCGGGGAGCTGTTTTTT. This gives the protein CASSLAPLGTGVTGELFF.

The chain recombines TRBV5-6 with TRBJ2-1; D gene ambiguous. Trimming removed 0 bases from V and 8 bases from J, with 15 bases in between. CDR3 length equals 15 residues. Germline CDR1 and CDR2: SGHDT and YYEEEE. In nucleotides, the CDR3 is TGTGCCAGCAGCTTGGTGGGGTGGGCGGATGATGAGCAGTTCTTC. This encodes CASSLVGWADDEQFF.

V is TRBV28 and J is TRBJ1-4; D possibly corresponds to TRBD1 (5 bases). This CDR3 comprises 13 residues. Germline V gives CDR1 MDHEN, CDR2 SYDVKM. V was clipped by 3 bases and J by 7 bases, with 9 bases between them. The CDR3 coding sequence is TGTGCCAGCAGTTTCGGGGGACTTGAAAAACTGTTTTTT. This sequence encodes CASSFGGLEKLFF.

V gene TRBV7-9 combines with J gene TRBJ2-6; D is perhaps TRBD1 (6 bases). CDR1 SEHNR and CDR2 FQNEAQ come from the germline V gene (reference sequence). The CDR3 loop spans 16 amino acids. Trimming shortened V by 5 bases and J by 0 bases, and 11 bases separated the two germline ends. The CDR3 loop reads CASSPGQFSGANVLTF. CDR3 bases: TGTGCCAGCAGCCCAGGACAGTTCTCTGGGGCCAACGTCCTGACTTTC.

This chain links TRBV9 with TRBJ2-7; 9 nucleotides align to TRBD1. CDR1 and CDR2 (germline): SGDLS, YYNGEE. Losses at the gene ends were 0 bases for V and 3 bases for J; bases not matched to a gene: 4. The CDR3 is made up of 15 amino acids. CDR3 DNA sequence: TGTGCCAGCAGCGTAGCCGGGACAGGGTACTACGAGCAGTACTTC. This gives the protein CASSVAGTGYYEQYF.

The J gene is TRBJ2-4, the V gene TRBV7-2; D possibly matches TRBD1 or TRBD2 (5 bases each). Germline V gene sequence: CDR1 SGHTA, CDR2 FQGNSA. V lost 3 bases and J lost 9, with 21 bases in between. The CDR3 spans 16 residues. CDR3 DNA: TGTGCCAGCAGCTTTCAGGGCGGAGCCGCTGGGGGCATTCAGTACTTC. Translated: CASSFQGGAAGGIQYF.

The rearrangement uses TRBV7-8 and TRBJ2-7; TRBD1 aligns across 8 bases. J gave up 5 bases and V 5 bases, and 5 bases lay outside the gene matches. The CDR3 is 13 residues long. Germline V CDR1 and CDR2: SGHVS, FQNEAQ. CDR3 protein: CASSQDRVDEQYF. In nucleotides, the CDR3 is TGTGCCAGCAGCCAGGACAGGGTTGACGAGCAGTACTTC.

The rearrangement links TRBV18 to TRBJ1-2; no clear D. V lost 2 bases and J 14 bases, leaving 21 bases between the germline ends. The CDR3 is 14 residues long. Germline V gene data show CDR1 as KGHSH and CDR2 as LQKENI. CDR3: CASSPVGEKVGQTF. CDR3 nucleotides: TGTGCCAGCTCACCAGTCGGCGAGAAGGTTGGTCAGACCTTC.

The genes are TRBV7-9 and TRBJ2-4, with D tentatively TRBD1 (5 bases). The CDR3 has 15 amino acids. V dropped 5 bases and J dropped 0 bases, with 11 bases sitting between them. Germline CDR1 and CDR2: SEHNR and FQNEAQ (reference sequence). The CDR3 DNA reads as TGTGCCAGCAGCCCAATGACAGTAGCCAAAAACATTCAGTACTTC. This gives the protein CASSPMTVAKNIQYF.

This chain uses TRBV6-5 with TRBJ1-2; weak D call: TRBD1 (5 bases). CDR1 is MNHEY and CDR2 is SVGAGI in the germline V gene. The CDR3 has 13 residues. Deletions cut 2 bases from V and 4 bases from J, with 8 bases between. The chain's CDR3 is CASSYDSSYGYTF. CDR3 coding DNA: TGTGCCAGCAGTTACGACAGTTCCTATGGCTACACCTTC.

This chain joins TRBV28 and TRBJ2-1; the match to TRBD2 covers 11 bases. The V segment lost 5 bases and the J segment 6 bases; nucleotides outside the gene matches: 15. Germline loops: CDR1 MDHEN, CDR2 SYDVKM. The CDR3 consists of 18 residues. The chain's CDR3 is CASSHPRGSGRAANEQFF. CDR3 DNA sequence: TGTGCCAGCAGTCACCCCCGGGGTAGCGGGAGGGCCGCCAATGAGCAGTTCTTC.

The V call is TRBV2, the J call TRBJ1-5; TRBD1 might be the D (5 bases). Trimming removed 4 bases from V and 1 base from J, with 17 bases in between. This CDR3 has 17 amino acids. Germline assignment: CDR1 SNHLY and CDR2 FYNNEI. The CDR3: CASSAHLGEGSNQPQHF. The CDR3 region has the DNA TGTGCCAGCAGTGCCCACCTAGGGGAGGGGAGCAATCAGCCCCAGCATTTT.

This clone came up once. V gene TRBV19 combines with J gene TRBJ1-5, with a tentative D call TRBD1 (6 bases). Trimming took off 7 bases at V and 1 base at J, with 14 bases between the two ends. CDR3 length: 15 residues. In germline, CDR1 is LNHDA, CDR2 SQIVND (reference sequence). CDR3 DNA: TGTGCCAGTACCCAGGGGCCATGGAGCAATCAGCCCCAGCATTTT. Translation: CASTQGPWSNQPQHF. The variable domain in full, with the rest retrieved from reference TRBV19 and TRBJ1-5, is DGGITQSPKYLFRKEGQNVTLSCEQNLNHDAMYWYRQDPGQGLRLIYYSQIVNDFQKGDIAEGYSVSREKKESFPLTVTSAQKNPTAFYLCASTQGPWSNQPQHFGDGTRLSIL.

The chain employs TRBV19 and TRBJ2-1; 11 bases line up with TRBD2. The V gene end was trimmed by 0 bases and the J gene end by 7 bases; junction bases not matched to a gene: 23. CDR1 and CDR2 from the germline V gene are LNHDA and SQIVND (reference sequence). This CDR3 region has 22 residues. DNA of the CDR3: TGTGCCAGTAGTATAGATGGTTGGGGACAGGGCCTAGCGGGAGGATTGCCAAATGAGCAGTTCTTC. Encoded protein: CASSIDGWGQGLAGGLPNEQFF.